A selection of T cell receptor beta chains follows, all from one sample in a study of vaccination effects on CD4 cells after COVID-19. Their cognate antigens are unknown. Sequencing used immunoSEQ multiplex PCR; TCRdb keeps in-frame clones, though not all of them. The table lists around 50,000 clones, 76% of them singletons. The sequenced sample was CD4+ T cells from PBMCs cultured without peptide, obtained before COVID-19 vaccination. These receptor sequences come from a human donor who had a prior SARS-CoV-2 infection. CDR3s include the opening cysteine and the closing phenylalanine or tryptophan. The D gene is left open where the match is weak. Where a row states a size, it is once, few, many or the class of an expanded clone; other rows omit it.

j_gene: TRBJ1-2; v_gene: TRBV7-2; d_gene: TRBD1; abundance: few; CDR3aa: CASSPPTGTDYGYTF; CDR3nt: TGTGCCAGCAGCCCCCCCACCGGGACAGATTATGGCTACACCTTC
j_gene: TRBJ1-1; v_gene: TRBV19; d_gene: TRBD1; abundance: few; CDR3aa: CASSLPWTGKEAFF; CDR3nt: TGTGCCAGTAGCCTACCTTGGACAGGGAAAGAAGCTTTCTTT
j_gene: TRBJ2-7; v_gene: TRBV14; d_gene: NA; abundance: NA; CDR3aa: CASSQDRQGEQYF; CDR3nt: TGTGCCAGCAGCCAAGATCGCCAGGGCGAGCAGTACTTC
j_gene: TRBJ2-1; v_gene: TRBV11-2; d_gene: NA; abundance: NA; CDR3aa: CANSLVSRLLNEQFF; CDR3nt: TGTGCCAACAGCTTAGTTTCAAGGCTATTAAATGAGCAGTTCTTC
j_gene: TRBJ1-2; v_gene: TRBV19; d_gene: TRBD1; abundance: NA; CDR3aa: CASSSRGQNYGYTF; CDR3nt: TGTGCCAGTAGTTCCCGGGGACAGAACTATGGCTACACCTTC
j_gene: TRBJ1-4; v_gene: TRBV4-1; d_gene: TRBD1; abundance: NA; CDR3aa: CASSLEGTGDEKLFF; CDR3nt: TGCGCCAGCAGCCTCGAGGGGACAGGGGATGAAAAACTGTTTTTT
j_gene: TRBJ1-3; v_gene: TRBV7-9; d_gene: NA; abundance: few; CDR3aa: CASSLDFVGHVSGNTIYF; CDR3nt: TGTGCCAGCAGCTTAGATTTTGTTGGCCACGTCTCTGGAAACACCATATATTTT
j_gene: TRBJ1-5; v_gene: TRBV18; d_gene: NA; abundance: few; CDR3aa: CASSPSGAGSNQPQHF; CDR3nt: TGTGCCAGCTCACCGTCAGGGGCAGGCAGCAATCAGCCCCAGCATTTT
j_gene: TRBJ1-5; v_gene: TRBV12-5; d_gene: NA; abundance: NA; CDR3aa: CASGLSVGWANSNQPQHF; CDR3nt: TGTGCTAGTGGTTTGTCTGTCGGGTGGGCTAATAGCAATCAGCCCCAGCATTTT
j_gene: TRBJ2-5; v_gene: TRBV6-5; d_gene: NA; abundance: once; CDR3aa: CASRRAQETQYF; CDR3nt: TGTGCCAGCAGGCGAGCCCAAGAGACCCAGTACTTC
j_gene: TRBJ2-3; v_gene: TRBV9; d_gene: TRBD2; abundance: NA; CDR3aa: CASSPTSGITDTQYF; CDR3nt: TGTGCCAGCAGCCCGACTAGCGGTATCACAGATACGCAGTATTTT
j_gene: TRBJ1-5; v_gene: TRBV28; d_gene: TRBD1; abundance: NA; CDR3aa: CASTRDRNQPQHF; CDR3nt: TGTGCCAGCACCCGGGACAGAAATCAGCCCCAGCATTTT
j_gene: TRBJ1-2; v_gene: TRBV7-9; d_gene: NA; abundance: few; CDR3aa: CASSSYGGGYGYTF; CDR3nt: TGTGCCAGTTCAAGCTATGGAGGCGGGTATGGCTACACCTTC